This TCR beta chain was identified in a study of CD8+ T cells in alopecia areata (dated by TCRdb to 2016 to 2019). As for the study more broadly: The treated patients took part in an open-label pilot trial in which moderate-to-severe alopecia areata was treated with oral tofacitinib at 5 to 10 mg twice daily. Disease severity in treated patients was measured with the SALT score, which quantifies the percentage of affected scalp surface area. Biopsies were taken from tofacitinib-treated patients at baseline and at 4 and 24 weeks of treatment, and a later scalp biopsy was taken in several of the tofacitinib-treated patients. The RNA source kit depended on sample type: the PAXgene miRNA kit for fixed scalp, the miRNeasy kit for PBMCs, and the RNeasy kit for mouse skin. Patients received tofacitinib for 6 to 18 months and were then followed off drug for 6 months to check for delayed response and recurrence. The study used high-throughput TCRbeta sequencing to examine T cell clonal expansion in alopecia areata, in both the C3H/HeJ mouse model and human patients. Scalp clonality was compared across normal scalp (n=4), patchy alopecia areata scalp (n=8), and alopecia totalis/universalis scalp (n=8). In humans, TCRbeta sequencing was performed on scalp tissue and on sorted CD4+ and CD8+ peripheral blood T cells from healthy controls and from patients with patchy or totalis/universalis alopecia areata. Amplification of TCRbeta CDR3 regions was done by immunoSEQ multiplex PCR using 35 Vbeta forward primers and 13 Jbeta reverse primers.

The full study reports these points: With tofacitinib, both scalp clonality and the number of expanded CD8+ clones among the top 100 scalp clones went down significantly. Scalp TCR repertoire analysis is complicated because resident alphabeta T cells in normal human skin are also sequenced, whereas mouse skin is dominated by gammadelta T cells. During tofacitinib treatment, many expanded lesional clones stuck around in both scalp and blood, and this persistence may partly explain why relapse happens after treatment is stopped. Shared TCR sequences between patients were less evident than in mice, which may be partly attributable to HLA diversity in the patient population. Because the treated cohort was small and included a single nonresponder, larger studies are needed to assess links between baseline CD8+ expansion and response. Compared with normal scalp, lesional scalp had higher clonality and more expanded CD8+ clones, particularly in alopecia totalis/universalis, a pattern that suggests antigenic drive.

The intended sense of this specimen's time point label: more than three weeks on oral tofacitinib. The sample's treatment or condition label is to be understood as: oral pan-JAK inhibitor, 5-10 mg twice daily. From alopecia areata patients, peripheral blood was collected along with lesional scalp punch biopsies. PBMCs were isolated by density centrifugation and stained for CD3, CD4 and CD8, after which CD4+ and CD8+ T cells were sorted on a FACSAria. In this sample, this clone turned up a few times. Its specific antigen is unknown. No quality values exist for individual bases; no much larger clone is one base distant. Libraries were built with the immunoSEQ multiplex PCR assay. RNA was extracted from all samples and reverse transcribed into cDNA as template for TCR sequencing. First-strand cDNA was synthesized with SuperScript III using a 2:1 mix of oligo-dT and random hexamers. A synthetic immune receptor repertoire was used to gauge amplification bias, and whatever bias remained was removed computationally. As for the authors' bioinformatics: Raw reads were preprocessed to remove errors, and CDR3 was defined by IMGT conventions from the conserved cysteine to phenylalanine. Clonality was computed by normalizing Shannon entropy by log2 of the number of productive unique TCRs and subtracting the result from 1. Scalp TCRbeta sequences were cross-referenced with sorted blood CD4 and CD8 repertoires so that the CD4 or CD8 identity of scalp clones could be inferred. Entries here come from immuneACCESS through TCRdb and include only in-frame sequences with V and J called. Some clones fail to appear in such tables; in the studies checked, an unresolved V gene covers under half of the shortfall, and the cause of the remainder is unknown. V and J calls and clone size are copied from that table; D and trimming were computed from the DNA. The sample records approximately 210,000 clones, about 60% of which are singletons. Of the sample, about 3% falls within the top ten clones.

This clonotype was sampled from a human donor with alopecia areata. The sample consisted of CD4+ T cells sorted from blood, taken at week 4, from a patient treated with tofacitinib.

The nucleotide sequence reads TGTGCCAGCAGTTTAGGACTAGACACAGATACGCAGTATTTT. This yields the protein CASSLGLDTDTQYF. The rearranged chain carries TRBV28 and TRBJ2-3; the central 7 bases match TRBD2. V is pruned by 2 bases and J by 2 bases, leaving 1 base of the junction without a gene match. Reading from cysteine to phenylalanine, the CDR3 counts 14 amino acids. Only CDR3 DNA remains: 42 bases, in frame from the first base. Via the germline V gene, CDR1 is MDHEN and CDR2 SYDVKM.